A selection of T cell receptor beta chains follows, all from one sample in a study of blood T cell repertoires in COVID-19. Assay used: immunoSEQ multiplex PCR; TCRdb lists only in-frame clones, some missing. The table has approximately 160,000 clones, roughly 88% seen once. Sequences were obtained from peripheral blood. These TCRs come from a woman in her sixties with acute or convalescent COVID-19. CDR3s include the opening cysteine and the closing phenylalanine or tryptophan. D genes are given only for firm matches. Clone sizes are given selectively: once, few, many, or a class where the clone is expanded.

TRBJ1-1 | TRBD1 | TRBV3-1/TRBV3-2 | NA | TGTGCCAGCAGCCTCGGGACAGGGGCGATCACTGAAGCTTTCTTT | CASSLGTGAITEAFF
TRBJ2-1 | TRBD2 | TRBV19 | NA | TGTGCCAGTAGTATCCTCACTAGCGGGGGGCGCAATGAGCAGTTCTTC | CASSILTSGGRNEQFF
TRBJ1-6 | TRBD1 | TRBV11-2 | few | TGTGCCAGCTCCGTACAGGGGAATAATTCACCCCTCCACTTT | CASSVQGNNSPLHF
TRBJ1-1 | NA | TRBV20-1 | NA | TGCAGTGCTAGTCCTGGGGCAGCTGAAGCTTTCTTT | CSASPGAAEAFF
TRBJ2-3 | TRBD2 | TRBV5-1 | NA | TGCGCCAGCGCCACTAGCGGGGGCACAGATACGCAGTATTTT | CASATSGGTDTQYF
TRBJ2-5 | TRBD1 | TRBV6-5 | NA | TGTGCCAGCAGTTTGGGGACAGGGGGAGGGGAGACCCAGTACTTC | CASSLGTGGGETQYF
TRBJ1-3 | NA | TRBV9 | NA | TGTGCCAGCAGCGTTCATCAGGGAAACTCTGGAAACACCATATATTTT | CASSVHQGNSGNTIYF
TRBJ1-1 | NA | TRBV6-5 | NA | TGTGCCAGCCGAAGGGGGGGGTCGAACACTGAAGCTTTCTTT | CASRRGGSNTEAFF
TRBJ2-7 | TRBD2 | TRBV5-1 | once | TGCGCCAGCAGCTCCTCCCTAGCGGGGCCCTACGAGCAGTACTTC | CASSSSLAGPYEQYF
TRBJ1-2 | NA | TRBV27 | NA | TGTGCCAGCAGTCAAGGCGGCAAGACTAACTATGGCTACACCTTC | CASSQGGKTNYGYTF
TRBJ2-7 | NA | TRBV11-2 | many | TGTGCCAGCAGCTGGGGCCAATCTTACGAGCAGTACTTC | CASSWGQSYEQYF
TRBJ2-2 | NA | TRBV6-5 | NA | TGTGCCAGCAGTTACTCTTCCCGGAGTTGGGCCGGGGAGCTGTTTTTT | CASSYSSRSWAGELFF
TRBJ1-1 | NA | TRBV25-1 | NA | TGTGCCAGCAGTTCCGGACCGAGAGGGGGAGTGGACACTGAAGCTTTCTTT | CASSSGPRGGVDTEAFF
TRBJ2-2 | TRBD1 | TRBV4-3 | NA | TGCGCCAGCAGCCAAGATCCGGGACAGGAGAACACCGGGGAGCTGTTTTTT | CASSQDPGQENTGELFF
TRBJ1-2 | NA | TRBV10-3 | NA | TGTGCCATCAGGATGGAGCAGGGCAGGGGCCTAGGTGGCTACACCTTC | CAIRMEQGRGLGGYTF